The rows below give T cell receptor beta chains drawn from one sample of a study of control samples from healthy donors and cancer patients. The repertoire was sequenced with immunoSEQ multiplex PCR; TCRdb's copy has only in-frame clones and lacks some. Of over 150,000 clones detected, nearly 96% appear once; the ten largest clones hold over 1%. Sequencing was carried out using blood. The receptors here all came from a young woman in good health. The CDR3 runs from the conserved cysteine through the conserved F or W. The order of the fields is J gene, V gene, D gene, clone size, CDR3 protein, CDR3 DNA. The D gene is left open where the match is weak. Rows give clone size only sometimes, using once, few, many, or a class for an expanded clone.

TRBJ1-1,TRBV20-1,-,-,CSALQGIEAFF,TGCAGTGCTCTCCAGGGAATTGAAGCTTTCTTT
TRBJ1-1,TRBV5-4,-,-,CASSLAPTMNTEAFF,TGTGCCAGCAGCTTGGCTCCCACCATGAACACTGAAGCTTTCTTT
TRBJ2-3,TRBV5-4,-,-,CASAPGGGFGTDTQYF,TGTGCCAGCGCCCCGGGGGGCGGTTTCGGCACAGATACGCAGTATTTT
TRBJ2-2,TRBV11-1,TRBD1,-,CASSPRLQGATGELFF,TGTGCCAGCAGCCCCCGGCTACAGGGGGCAACCGGGGAGCTGTTTTTT
TRBJ2-5,TRBV3-1/TRBV3-2,TRBD2,-,CASSQLWGSGGIKTQYF,TGTGCCAGCAGCCAATTGTGGGGTAGCGGGGGGATAAAGACCCAGTACTTC
TRBJ2-1,TRBV28,-,once,CASSLRNEQFF,TGTGCCAGCAGTTTGAGGAACGAGCAGTTCTTC
TRBJ2-5,TRBV6-2/TRBV6-3,-,-,CASSYVSGNVKETQYF,TGTGCCAGCAGTTATGTTTCAGGGAATGTGAAAGAGACCCAGTACTTC
TRBJ2-1,TRBV5-1,TRBD1,-,CASSAGQVNNEQFF,TGCGCCAGCAGCGCCGGACAGGTAAACAATGAGCAGTTCTTC
TRBJ2-3,TRBV30,-,-,CAWSGWGGTDTQYF,TGTGCCTGGAGTGGGTGGGGCGGCACAGATACGCAGTATTTT
TRBJ2-1,TRBV6-5,-,-,CASSYSGLNPYNEQFF,TGTGCCAGCAGTTACTCGGGGCTTAACCCCTACAATGAGCAGTTCTTC
TRBJ1-2,TRBV7-9,-,-,CASSLGTFGNYGYTF,TGTGCCAGCAGTCTCGGGACATTCGGGAACTATGGCTACACCTTC
TRBJ2-3,TRBV13,TRBD1,-,CASSSRTGSTDTQYF,TGTGCCAGCAGCTCTAGGACAGGGTCCACAGATACGCAGTATTTT
TRBJ2-4,TRBV3-1/TRBV3-2,TRBD1,few,CASSQGFTGVAKNIQYF,TGTGCCAGCAGCCAAGGGTTCACAGGGGTAGCCAAAAACATTCAGTACTTC
TRBJ1-1,TRBV30,-,-,CARRPPTGSTEAFF,TGTGCCCGGAGACCTCCCACAGGGAGCACTGAAGCTTTCTTT
TRBJ1-2,TRBV6-5,TRBD1,-,CASTKGQFYGYTF,TGTGCCAGCACAAAGGGACAGTTCTATGGCTACACCTTC